The 10 T cell receptor beta chains listed next were all sequenced from one sample in a study of CD8 T cells in Susac syndrome. Random hexamers were used to reverse transcribe the RNA input (roughly 0.5 to 1 ug). Via MiXCR, TCRdb re-called the immunoSEQ multiplex PCR reads, giving one row per CDR3 protein. The table has 130,000 to 150,000 distinct CDR3 sequences, approximately 95% seen once. Input material: CD8+ T cells from PBMCs. The receptors here all came from a human donor in good health.

The V and J genes are TRBV9 and TRBJ1-1; D is ambiguous. V was trimmed by 2 bases and J by 1 base, leaving 6 bases between them. This CDR3 spans 13 amino acids. CDR1 is SGDLS, CDR2 YYNGEE, per germline. CDR3 sequence (DNA): TGTGCCAGCAGCGTCGGTGCGAACACTGAAGCTTTCTTT. Translation: CASSVGANTEAFF.

The chain combines TRBV12-3 or TRBV12-4 with TRBJ2-2; no clear D. This CDR3 is 15 amino acids long. The ends were cut back, 4 bases at V and 7 bases at J, with 16 bases in the middle. Here the CDR3 DNA reads TGTGCCAGCAGTTGGGCGACCCCAACGGGCGGGGAGCTGTTTTTT. This sequence encodes CASSWATPTGGELFF.

The CDR3 DNA follows: TGTGCCAGCAGCTTTGCCAGGGCTTTGCGTGGCTACACCTTC. Its protein is CASSFARALRGYTF. The chain employs TRBV7-9 and TRBJ1-2, with D perhaps matching TRBD1 (5 bases). Germline V gene sequence: CDR1 SEHNR, CDR2 FQNEAQ (reference sequence). CDR3 length equals 14 residues. The germline V and J ends were trimmed by 3 bases and 7 bases, with 15 bases remaining between them. Supplemented by reference TRBV7-9 and TRBJ1-2, the full variable domain reads DTGVSQNPRHKITKRGQNVTFRCDPISEHNRLYWYRQTLGQGPEFLTYFQNEAQLEKSRLLSDRFSAERPKGSFSTLEIQRTEQGDSAMYLCASSFARALRGYTFGSGTRLTVV.

The CDR3 coding sequence is TGTGCTAGTGGCCAGGGGGATGAGCAGTTCTTC. As protein: CASGQGDEQFF. The chain carries TRBV12-5 and TRBJ2-1, with 7 bases fitting TRBD1. Unmatched junction bases numbered 1, after V lost 6 bases and J lost 8 bases. Germline CDR1 and CDR2: LGHNT and FRNRAP. There are 11 residues in the CDR3.

This chain links TRBV25-1 with TRBJ2-1, with a weak D call TRBD1 (5 bases). The V and J ends lost 2 bases and 11 bases respectively, with 7 bases between them. The CDR3 covers 11 residues. The V gene's germline CDR1 is MGHDK and CDR2 SYGVNS. CDR3 loop: CASSEAGQQFF. As DNA, the CDR3 is TGTGCCAGCAGTGAAGCAGGGCAGCAGTTCTTC.

V and J are TRBV29-1 and TRBJ2-3; 7 bases match TRBD1. V lost 5 bases and J lost 6; bases outside the gene matches: 5. This CDR3 region has 12 residues. From germline, CDR1 is SQVTM and CDR2 ANQGSEA. CDR3 amino acids: CSVLDRDDTQYF. In nucleotides, the CDR3 is TGCAGCGTTTTAGACAGGGATGATACGCAGTATTTT.

The genes are TRBV7-2 and TRBJ2-3; no definite D call. The CDR3 consists of 14 residues. The germline gives CDR1 SGHTA, CDR2 FQGNSA. Trimming removed 5 bases from V and 2 bases from J, with 11 bases in between. The CDR3 DNA reads TGTGCCAGCAGCACAACCCCCTACACAGATACGCAGTATTTT. Translating it yields CASSTTPYTDTQYF.

The chain carries TRBV4-2 and TRBJ2-1; D is unclear. Looked up from germline, CDR1 is LGHNA and CDR2 is YNFKEQ. The CDR3 runs to 14 residues. V gave up 0 bases and J gave up 5 bases, with 8 bases separating them. CDR3 sequence reads: CASSQEGVDNEQFF. CDR3 nucleotides: TGTGCCAGCAGCCAAGAAGGAGTTGACAATGAGCAGTTCTTC.

The chain is built from TRBV28 and TRBJ1-2; no clear D gene. V was shortened by 6 bases and J by 4 bases, with 21 bases between the two germline ends. CDR3 length equals 16 residues. The germline CDR1 and CDR2 sequences are MDHEN and SYDVKM. The CDR3 bases are TGTGCCAGCAGCCCGACGACCGCCGGTATGGGCTATGGCTACACCTTC. Protein product: CASSPTTAGMGYGYTF.

The chain is built from TRBV20-1 and TRBJ2-5, with 9 bases fitting TRBD2. CDR3 length equals 14 residues. Germline trimming cut 5 bases from V and 5 bases from J; bases unmatched to any gene: 9. Looked up from germline, CDR1 is DFQATT and CDR2 is SNEGSKA (reference sequence). CDR3: CSASPGGRVETQYF. CDR3 bases: TGCAGTGCTTCCCCGGGCGGGAGGGTCGAGACCCAGTACTTC.